This TCR beta chain was documented in a study of blood T cell repertoires in COVID-19. The CDR3 runs 19 residues. From germline, CDR1 is LNHNV and CDR2 YYDKDF (reference sequence). Trimming shortened V by 2 bases and J by 1 base, and 21 bases separated the two germline ends. Sequencing used immunoSEQ multiplex PCR; TCRdb keeps in-frame clones, though not all of them. The sample lists over 110,000 clones, 84% occurring once. The receptor was derived from a man in his forties or fifties with acute COVID-19. The V call is TRBV15, the J call TRBJ1-5; weak D call: TRBD1 (6 bases). Material for sequencing was PBMCs or T cells enriched from blood (not recorded which). The CDR3 is CATSRRALTTGTSNQPQHF. The CDR3 DNA follows: TGTGCCACCAGCAGAAGAGCCCTAACGACAGGTACGAGCAATCAGCCCCAGCATTTT.